Shown below are 6 T cell receptor beta chains from a single sample sequenced in a study of OX40 agonist ivuxolimab in advanced cancers. The receptor library was made with the immunoSEQ multiplex PCR assay. TCRdb stores this immuneACCESS table with in-frame sequences only. Part of the clones is absent; in the studies checked, under half of the shortfall reflects unresolved V genes, and no reason is known for the rest. This sample holds under 80,000 clones; roughly nine tenths were observed only once. Over 7.5% of the sample is held by the ten biggest clonotypes. The sample was CD4+ or CD8+ T cells sorted from blood, taken in a trial of the OX40 agonist ivuxolimab. The receptors derive from an adult with an advanced solid tumor such as melanoma, head and neck, liver or kidney cancer.

V usage is TRBV19 and J usage is TRBJ2-5; TRBD2 agrees at 7 bases. Germline loops: CDR1 LNHDA, CDR2 SQIVND (reference sequence). The CDR3 length is 13 residues. With 6 bases clipped from V and 5 bases from J, the junction kept 6 bases outside the gene matches. The CDR3 reads CASSLQGGETQYF. In DNA form, the CDR3 reads TGTGCCAGTAGCCTCCAGGGAGGGGAGACCCAGTACTTC.

V and J are TRBV11-2 and TRBJ2-3; TRBD2 might be the D (5 bases). This CDR3 region has 14 residues. CDR1 and CDR2 (germline): SGHAT, FQNNGV. With 1 base removed from V and 6 bases from J, the gap between germline ends came to 11 bases. CDR3 loop: CASSLVLAYDTQYF. The CDR3 bases are TGTGCCAGCAGCTTAGTCCTAGCCTACGATACGCAGTATTTT.

This clone was picked up one time. A much larger clone lies a single base off, so this may be a read error. V and J are TRBV6-4 and TRBJ2-2; 8 bases are a match to TRBD2. This CDR3 spans 13 amino acids. The V and J ends lost 6 bases and 3 bases, in that order; junction bases with no gene match: 0. The germline V gene encodes CDR1 MRHNA and CDR2 SNTAGT. Here the CDR3 reads CASSGGDTGELFF. The CDR3 bases are TGTGCCAGCAGCGGGGGGGACACCGGGGAGCTGTTTTTT.

The rearrangement uses TRBV2 and TRBJ2-2; D is undetermined. Germline V gene data show CDR1 as SNHLY and CDR2 as FYNNEI. Between the trimmed V and J ends, which lost 3 bases and 3 bases, there was a span of 11 bases. CDR3 length: 15 amino acids. The CDR3 loop reads CASSDMGWDTGELFF. CDR3 DNA: TGTGCCAGCAGTGATATGGGTTGGGACACCGGGGAGCTGTTTTTT.

The rearrangement uses TRBV6-5 and TRBJ1-4, with 7 bases identical to TRBD1. The V gene's germline CDR1 is MNHEY and CDR2 SVGAGI. The CDR3 has 14 amino acids. V trimming: 6 bases; J trimming: 5 bases; junction bases outside the gene matches: 6. The CDR3 protein is CASSEGAENEKLFF. CDR3 DNA sequence: TGTGCCAGCAGCGAGGGGGCGGAGAATGAAAAACTGTTTTTT.

The rearrangement uses TRBV4-3 and TRBJ2-5; possibly TRBD1 for D (5 bases). The CDR3 sequence is 15 residues long. Germline assignment: CDR1 LGHNA and CDR2 YSLEER. The V gene lost 0 bases and the J gene lost 4 bases, with 12 bases spanning the gap. CDR3 amino acids: CASSQESLGPETQYF. The CDR3 DNA reads TGCGCCAGCAGCCAAGAGTCCCTGGGGCCAGAGACCCAGTACTTC.